A single sample gave rise to the 9 T cell receptor beta chains below, sequenced in a study of blood T cell repertoires in COVID-19. Profiled with immunoSEQ multiplex PCR; TCRdb holds only in-frame clones, not every one. The sample carries almost 500,000 clones, approximately 86% recorded once. Sequences were obtained from PBMCs or T cells enriched from blood (not recorded which). The receptors were sampled from a woman aged 60-75 years who had recovered from COVID-19.

The rearrangement uses TRBV24-1 and TRBJ2-3; TRBD2 aligns across 10 bases. Germline values: CDR1 KGHDR, CDR2 SFDVKD. This CDR3 contains 16 residues. The V segment lost 6 bases and the J segment 5 bases; nucleotides outside the gene matches: 10. CDR3 DNA sequence: TGTGCCACCAGTACAGGTGGAGCGGGGGGGGGAGATACGCAGTATTTT. Encoded protein: CATSTGGAGGGDTQYF.

The genes are TRBV19 and TRBJ1-5; perhaps TRBD1 as D (5 bases). Trimming shortened V by 3 bases and J by 2 bases, and 14 bases separated the two germline ends. Germline assignment: CDR1 LNHDA and CDR2 SQIVND (reference sequence). This CDR3 has 16 residues. CDR3 sequence: CASSIQGRGGNQPQHF. CDR3 DNA: TGTGCCAGTAGTATTCAGGGCCGCGGTGGCAATCAGCCCCAGCATTTT.

V is TRBV11-2 and J is TRBJ2-7, with D maybe TRBD2 (7 bases). CDR3 size: 16 residues. CDR1 SGHAT and CDR2 FQNNGV come from the germline V gene. V was pared by 0 bases and J by 6 bases, with 18 bases between. DNA of the CDR3: TGTGCCAGCAGCTTAGATGTGAGGGAAAGGGGGGGCGAGCAGTACTTC. Its translation: CASSLDVRERGGEQYF.

The chain carries TRBV5-1 and TRBJ2-2; D might be TRBD2 (6 bases). The CDR3 covers 17 residues. CDR1 is SGHRS and CDR2 is YFSETQ in the germline V gene. Trimming stripped 4 bases from V and 0 bases from J, with 16 bases between. DNA of the CDR3: TGCGCCAGCAGCCTCCTGACTAGTTTAACGAACACCGGGGAGCTGTTTTTT. It codes for CASSLLTSLTNTGELFF.

Here the CDR3 reads CASSGTLYEQYV. CDR3 bases: TGTGCCAGCAGCGGGACATTGTACGAGCAGTACGTC. V gene TRBV2 combines with J gene TRBJ2-7; D perhaps matches TRBD1 (6 bases). This CDR3 is built from 12 residues. V was pared by 6 bases and J by 4 bases, with 10 bases between. The germline gives CDR1 SNHLY, CDR2 FYNNEI.

This chain links TRBV7-8 with TRBJ1-5; 7 nucleotides match TRBD1. Germline V gene sequence: CDR1 SGHVS, CDR2 FQNEAQ. V lost 5 bases to trimming and J lost 5 bases; unmatched junction nucleotides: 6. This CDR3 has 14 amino acids. CDR3 nucleotide sequence: TGTGCCAGCAGCATGGGACAGTACCATCAGCCCCAGCATTTT. It yields the protein CASSMGQYHQPQHF.

The chain is built from TRBV30 and TRBJ2-7; possible D gene TRBD1, 6 bases. With 3 bases removed from V and 3 bases from J, the gap between germline ends came to 18 bases. The CDR3 length is 15 residues. Germline CDR1 GTSNPN, CDR2 SVGIG (reference sequence). DNA of the CDR3: TGTGCCTGGAGCCTGTCGGGGACAACGGGCTACGAGCAGTACGTC. This encodes CAWSLSGTTGYEQYV.

The chain is built from TRBV5-6 and TRBJ2-7; 8 bases are shared with TRBD1. Germline CDR1 is SGHDT and CDR2 is YYEEEE. The ends lost 7 bases at V and 0 bases at J; junction bases unmatched: 12. The CDR3 covers 16 residues. CDR3 amino acids: CASGVVTGAGSYEQYV. CDR3 sequence (DNA): TGTGCCAGCGGGGTGGTGACAGGGGCTGGCTCCTACGAGCAGTACGTC.

In this sample, this clone turned up a few times. The gene calls are TRBV27 and TRBJ2-6; weak D call: TRBD1 (5 bases). CDR1 is MNHEY, CDR2 SMNVEV, per germline (reference sequence). This CDR3 spans 18 amino acids. Trimming shortened V by 5 bases and J by 0 bases, and 17 bases separated the two germline ends. The CDR3 spells CASSPPGLLHSGANVLTF. CDR3 DNA sequence: TGTGCCAGCAGTCCCCCAGGGCTTCTACACTCTGGGGCCAACGTCCTGACTTTC.